This entry describes one T cell receptor beta chain. This record belongs to a study of CD8+ T cells in alopecia areata. V lost 5 bases, J lost 7 bases, and 8 bases lay in between. The CDR3 consists of 11 residues. CDR1 is SEHNR and CDR2 is FQNEAQ in the germline V gene (reference sequence). Extracted from the samples, RNA was reverse transcribed into cDNA to serve as the sequencing template. Repertoires were generated with immunoSEQ multiplex PCR, while TCRdb's copy carries only in-frame clones and drops some. Here the sample spans 160,000 or so clones, 45% to 60% being singletons. The specimen comprised CD8+ T cells sorted from blood, sampled at week 0. This TCR came from a human donor with alopecia areata. This rearrangement joins TRBV7-9 to TRBJ1-1; D might be TRBD1 (5 bases). CDR3 residues: CASSPTDEAFF. The CDR3 DNA sequence: TGTGCCAGCAGCCCGACAGATGAAGCTTTCTTT. Supplemented by reference TRBV7-9 and TRBJ1-1, the full variable domain reads DTGVSQNPRHKITKRGQNVTFRCDPISEHNRLYWYRQTLGQGPEFLTYFQNEAQLEKSRLLSDRFSAERPKGSFSTLEIQRTEQGDSAMYLCASSPTDEAFFGQGTRLTVV.